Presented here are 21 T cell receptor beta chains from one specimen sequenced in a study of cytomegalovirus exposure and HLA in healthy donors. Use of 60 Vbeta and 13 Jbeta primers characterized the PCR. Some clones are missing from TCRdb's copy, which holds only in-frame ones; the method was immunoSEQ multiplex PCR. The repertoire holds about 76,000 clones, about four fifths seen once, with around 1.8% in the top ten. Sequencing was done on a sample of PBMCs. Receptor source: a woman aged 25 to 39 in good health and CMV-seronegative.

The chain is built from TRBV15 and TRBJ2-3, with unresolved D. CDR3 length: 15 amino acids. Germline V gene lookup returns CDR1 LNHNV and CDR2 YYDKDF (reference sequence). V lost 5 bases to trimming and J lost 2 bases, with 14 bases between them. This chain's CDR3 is CATSSRPEHTDTQYF. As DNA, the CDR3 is TGTGCCACCAGCTCCCGCCCTGAACACACAGATACGCAGTATTTT.

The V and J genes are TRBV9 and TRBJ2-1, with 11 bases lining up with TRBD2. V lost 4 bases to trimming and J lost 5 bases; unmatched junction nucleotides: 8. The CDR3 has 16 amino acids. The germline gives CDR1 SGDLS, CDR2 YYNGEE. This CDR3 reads CASSFYSGRANNEQFF. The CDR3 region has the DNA TGTGCCAGCAGCTTTTATAGCGGGAGGGCGAACAATGAGCAGTTCTTC.

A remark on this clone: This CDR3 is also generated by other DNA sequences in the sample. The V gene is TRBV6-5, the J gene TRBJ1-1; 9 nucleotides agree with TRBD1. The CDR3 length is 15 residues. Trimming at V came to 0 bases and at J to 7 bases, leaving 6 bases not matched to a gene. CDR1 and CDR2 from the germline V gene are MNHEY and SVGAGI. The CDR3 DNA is TGTGCCAGCAGTTACTCGGTGGGACAGGGACTTGAAGCTTTCTTT. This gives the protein CASSYSVGQGLEAFF.

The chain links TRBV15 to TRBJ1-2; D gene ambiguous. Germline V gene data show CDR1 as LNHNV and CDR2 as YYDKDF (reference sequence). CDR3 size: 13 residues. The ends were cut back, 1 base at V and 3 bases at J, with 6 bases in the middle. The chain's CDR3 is CATSRVTDYGYTF. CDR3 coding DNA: TGTGCCACCAGCAGAGTAACTGACTATGGCTACACCTTC.

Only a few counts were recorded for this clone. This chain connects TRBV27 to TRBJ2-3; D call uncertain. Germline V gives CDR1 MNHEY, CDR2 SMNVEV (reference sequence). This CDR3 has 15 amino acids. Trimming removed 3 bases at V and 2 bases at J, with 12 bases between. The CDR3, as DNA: TGTGCCAGCAGTTTTTCCTCCCTCCCCACAGATACGCAGTATTTT. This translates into CASSFSSLPTDTQYF.

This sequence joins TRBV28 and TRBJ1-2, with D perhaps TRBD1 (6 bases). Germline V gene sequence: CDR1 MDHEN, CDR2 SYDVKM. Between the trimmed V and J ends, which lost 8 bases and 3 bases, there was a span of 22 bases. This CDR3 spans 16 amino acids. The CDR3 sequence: CASVGAPGTQDYGYTF. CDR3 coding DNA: TGTGCCAGCGTTGGCGCTCCCGGGACACAAGACTATGGCTACACCTTC.

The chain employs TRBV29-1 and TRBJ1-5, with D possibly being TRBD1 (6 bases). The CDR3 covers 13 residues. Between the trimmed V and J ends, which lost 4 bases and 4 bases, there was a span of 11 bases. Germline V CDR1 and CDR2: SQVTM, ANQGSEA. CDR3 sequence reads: CSVVAGANQPQHF. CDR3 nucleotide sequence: TGCAGCGTTGTAGCGGGGGCAAATCAGCCCCAGCATTTT.

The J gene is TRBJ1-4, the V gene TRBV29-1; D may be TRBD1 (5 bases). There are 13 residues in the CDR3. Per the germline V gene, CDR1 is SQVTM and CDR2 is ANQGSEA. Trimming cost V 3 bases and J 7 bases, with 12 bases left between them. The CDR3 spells CSVEEGFGEKLFF. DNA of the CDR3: TGCAGCGTTGAGGAGGGGTTCGGTGAAAAACTGTTTTTT. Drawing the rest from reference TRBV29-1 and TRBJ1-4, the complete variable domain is SAVISQKPSRDICQRGTSLTIQCQVDSQVTMMFWYRQQPGQSLTLIATANQGSEATYESGFVIDKFPISRPNLTFSTLTVSNMSPEDSSIYLCSVEEGFGEKLFFGSGTQLSVL.

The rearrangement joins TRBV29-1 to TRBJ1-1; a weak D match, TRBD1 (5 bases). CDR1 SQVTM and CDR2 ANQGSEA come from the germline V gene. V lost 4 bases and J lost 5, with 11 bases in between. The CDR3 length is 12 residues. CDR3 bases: TGCAGCGTTGGGGACGCGGGAACTGAAGCTTTCTTT. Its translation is CSVGDAGTEAFF.

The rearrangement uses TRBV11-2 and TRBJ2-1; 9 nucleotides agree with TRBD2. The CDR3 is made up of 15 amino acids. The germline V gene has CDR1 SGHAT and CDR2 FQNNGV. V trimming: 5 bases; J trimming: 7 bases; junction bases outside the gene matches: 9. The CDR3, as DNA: TGTGCCAGCAGCGCCTTCGCTAGCGGGAATAATGAGCAGTTCTTC. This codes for CASSAFASGNNEQFF.

CDR3 region: CASSLDSGNGETQYF. DNA of the CDR3: TGTGCCAGCAGCTTAGATAGCGGGAACGGCGAGACCCAGTACTTC. The V and J genes are TRBV7-9 and TRBJ2-5; 8 bases align to TRBD2. With V trimmed by 1 base and J by 5 bases, 6 bases remained unmatched. The germline V gene encodes CDR1 SEHNR and CDR2 FQNEAQ (reference sequence). The CDR3 extends over 15 amino acids.

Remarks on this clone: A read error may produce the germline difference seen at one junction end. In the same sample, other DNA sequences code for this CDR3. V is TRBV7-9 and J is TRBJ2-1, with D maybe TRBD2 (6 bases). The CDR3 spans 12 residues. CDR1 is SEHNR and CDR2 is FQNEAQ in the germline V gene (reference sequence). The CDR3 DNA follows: TGTTCCAGCAGCCCGGACTACCCAGAGCAGTTCTTC. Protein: CSSSPDYPEQFF.

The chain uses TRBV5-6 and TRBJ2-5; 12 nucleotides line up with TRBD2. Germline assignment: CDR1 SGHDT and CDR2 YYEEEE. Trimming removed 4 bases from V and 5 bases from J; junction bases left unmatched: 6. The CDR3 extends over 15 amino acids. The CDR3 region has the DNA TGTGCCAGCAGCCCAGCTAGCGGGAGGGGCGAGACCCAGTACTTC. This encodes CASSPASGRGETQYF.

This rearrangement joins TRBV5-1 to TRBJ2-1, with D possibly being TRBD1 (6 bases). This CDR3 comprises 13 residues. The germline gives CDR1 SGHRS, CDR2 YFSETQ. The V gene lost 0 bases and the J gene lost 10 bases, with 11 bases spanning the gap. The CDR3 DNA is TGCGCCAGCAGCTTGGCCTGGACAGAGGAGCAGTTCTTC. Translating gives CASSLAWTEEQFF.

The CDR3, as DNA: TGCGCCAGCTCCCGGACGGGGGGATTTGAAGCTTTCTTT. It encodes CASSRTGGFEAFF. The chain joins TRBV10-1 to TRBJ1-1, with D possibly matching TRBD1 (5 bases). Trimming left V 8 bases short and J 7 bases short, with 17 bases between. The germline V gene has CDR1 WNHNN and CDR2 SYGVQD (reference sequence). The CDR3 length is 13 residues.

This CDR3 is CASSQGIGETQYF. DNA of the CDR3: TGCGCCAGCAGTCAGGGGATAGGAGAGACCCAGTACTTC. The chain uses TRBV5-1 and TRBJ2-5, with D perhaps TRBD1 (6 bases). From germline, CDR1 is SGHRS and CDR2 YFSETQ. Deletions cut 5 bases from V and 4 bases from J, with 12 bases between. The CDR3 is 13 amino acids.

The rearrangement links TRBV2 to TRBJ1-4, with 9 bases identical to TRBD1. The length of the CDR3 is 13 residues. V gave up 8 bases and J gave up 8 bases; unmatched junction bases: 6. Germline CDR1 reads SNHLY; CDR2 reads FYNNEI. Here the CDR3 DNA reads TGTGCCAGCTCCGGGACAGGGTCCGAAAAACTGTTTTTT. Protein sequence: CASSGTGSEKLFF.

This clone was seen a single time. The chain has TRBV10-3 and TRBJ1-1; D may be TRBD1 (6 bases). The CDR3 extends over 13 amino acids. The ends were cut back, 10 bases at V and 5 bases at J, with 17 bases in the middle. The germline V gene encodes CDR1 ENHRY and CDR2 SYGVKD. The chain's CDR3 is CANSQGLGTEAFF. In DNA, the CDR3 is TGTGCCAACAGCCAGGGGCTGGGGACTGAAGCTTTCTTT.

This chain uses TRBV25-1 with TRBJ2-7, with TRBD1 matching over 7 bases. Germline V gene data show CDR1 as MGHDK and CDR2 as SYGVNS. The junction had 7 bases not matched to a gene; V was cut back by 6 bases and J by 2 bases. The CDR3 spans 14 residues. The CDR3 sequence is CASSRTGDTYEQYF. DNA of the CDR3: TGTGCCAGCAGCCGGACAGGCGATACCTACGAGCAGTACTTC.

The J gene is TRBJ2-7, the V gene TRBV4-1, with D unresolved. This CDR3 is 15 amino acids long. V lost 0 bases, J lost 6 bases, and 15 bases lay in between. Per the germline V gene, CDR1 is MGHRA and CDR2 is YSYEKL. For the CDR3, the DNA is TGCGCCAGCAGCCAAGAGCCACTAATCAGCTCCGAGCAGTACTTC. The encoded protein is CASSQEPLISSEQYF.

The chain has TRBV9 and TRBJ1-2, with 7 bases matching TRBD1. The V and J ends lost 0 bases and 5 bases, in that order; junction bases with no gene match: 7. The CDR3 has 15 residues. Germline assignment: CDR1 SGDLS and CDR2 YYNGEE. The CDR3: CASSVVEGGAYGYTF. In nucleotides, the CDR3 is TGTGCCAGCAGCGTAGTGGAAGGGGGCGCTTATGGCTACACCTTC.